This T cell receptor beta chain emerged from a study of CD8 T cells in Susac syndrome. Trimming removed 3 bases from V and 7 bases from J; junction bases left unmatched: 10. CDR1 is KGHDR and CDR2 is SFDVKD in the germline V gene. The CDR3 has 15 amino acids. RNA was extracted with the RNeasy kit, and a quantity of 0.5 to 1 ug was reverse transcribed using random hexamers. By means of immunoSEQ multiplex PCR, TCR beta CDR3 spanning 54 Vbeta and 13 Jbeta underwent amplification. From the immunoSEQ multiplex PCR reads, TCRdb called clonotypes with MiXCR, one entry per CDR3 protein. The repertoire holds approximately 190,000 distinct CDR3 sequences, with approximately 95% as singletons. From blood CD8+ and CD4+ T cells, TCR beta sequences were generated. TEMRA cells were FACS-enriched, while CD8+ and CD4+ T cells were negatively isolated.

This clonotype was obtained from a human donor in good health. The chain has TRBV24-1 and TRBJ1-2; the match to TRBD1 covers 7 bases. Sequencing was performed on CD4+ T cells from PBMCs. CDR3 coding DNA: TGTGCCACCAGTGATCCCGGACAGGAACCTCTTGGCTACACCTTC. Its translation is CATSDPGQEPLGYTF.